The T cell receptor beta chain under discussion was sequenced for a study of blood T cell repertoires in COVID-19. Looking at the study overall: T cells, B-cell-depleted T cells, or PBMCs supplied cDNA or gDNA.

The length of the CDR3 is 15 residues. The V gene's germline CDR1 is LGHDT and CDR2 YNNKEL (reference sequence). With 4 bases removed from V and 0 bases from J, the gap between germline ends came to 7 bases. Repertoires were generated with immunoSEQ multiplex PCR, while TCRdb's copy carries only in-frame clones and drops some. The table shows fewer than 250,000 clones, with roughly 85% occurring only once. The sample was PBMCs or T cells enriched from blood (not recorded which). The rearrangement links TRBV3-1 (or the pseudogene TRBV3-2) to TRBJ1-6, with D unresolved. The TCR sequence derives from a woman between 45 and 60 years old who had been exposed to COVID-19. DNA for the CDR3: TGTGCCAGCAGCCCGGGGAGCTCCTATAATTCACCCCTCCACTTT. Amino acid sequence: CASSPGSSYNSPLHF.